This T cell receptor beta chain was captured in a study of T cell repertoires in cytomegalovirus infection. CDR3 size: 14 residues. Germline values: CDR1 MDHEN, CDR2 SYDVKM. V shed 3 bases, J shed 6 bases, and the junction held 7 bases outside the gene matches. As regards this clonotype: Its target is not known.

TCRdb used MiXCR to reprocess the reads, holding one entry per CDR3 protein. Among 70,000 or so distinct CDR3 sequences, around 30% were seen once, and the ten largest hold 59%. This sample comprised CD8+ T cells from cultured PBMCs, obtained from culture after CMV antigen stimulation. The chain has TRBV28 and TRBJ1-1, with TRBD1 matching 7 bases. This receptor was identified in a human donor in good health (CMV status not recorded). Some clones in this sample may be carry-over from other donors' samples. The CDR3 sequence: CASSFLQGDSEAFF. The CDR3 nucleotides are TGTGCCAGCAGTTTCCTCCAGGGGGATTCTGAAGCTTTCTTT.